The clone carrying this T cell receptor beta chain showed up just once. Its cognate antigen is unknown. Trimming took 3 bases from V and 8 from J; bases not matched to a gene: 6. The CDR3 has 13 amino acids. Germline loops: CDR1 SGHTA, CDR2 FQGNSA. Use of 60 Vbeta and 13 Jbeta primers characterized the PCR. TCRdb's table, derived via immunoSEQ multiplex PCR, lists solely in-frame clones and lacks some. The data show some 120,000 clones, with 81% seen just once and about 3.9% held by the top ten. The data belong to a study of cytomegalovirus exposure and HLA in healthy donors. Findings of the study overall: Trimming of TCR beta V- and J-genes showed a link, identified in a later analysis, to a missense DCLRE1C variant. Most of the TCR beta V segments (in an earlier analysis) were productive either about 87% or about 30% of the time. Another analysis was done later, and it associated approximately 17,000 TCR beta sequences with HLA alleles at 0.05 false discovery rate. Later analysis reportedly placed an Asian-associated ancestry cluster below the roughly 670-donor mean in N-insertions.

What was sequenced was PBMCs. The chain is built from TRBV7-2 and TRBJ1-2; 7 bases are a match to TRBD1. The clonotype was recovered from a young woman in good health and CMV-seronegative. The CDR3 loop reads CASSLATGSGYTF. The CDR3 DNA sequence: TGTGCCAGCAGCTTGGCGACAGGGAGCGGCTACACCTTC. The full variable domain, its missing parts supplied by reference TRBV7-2 and TRBJ1-2, is GAGVSQSPSNKVTEKGKDVELRCDPISGHTALYWYRQSLGQGLEFLIYFQGNSAPDKSGLPSDRFSAERTGGSVSTLTIQRTQQEDSAVYLCASSLATGSGYTFGSGTRLTVV.